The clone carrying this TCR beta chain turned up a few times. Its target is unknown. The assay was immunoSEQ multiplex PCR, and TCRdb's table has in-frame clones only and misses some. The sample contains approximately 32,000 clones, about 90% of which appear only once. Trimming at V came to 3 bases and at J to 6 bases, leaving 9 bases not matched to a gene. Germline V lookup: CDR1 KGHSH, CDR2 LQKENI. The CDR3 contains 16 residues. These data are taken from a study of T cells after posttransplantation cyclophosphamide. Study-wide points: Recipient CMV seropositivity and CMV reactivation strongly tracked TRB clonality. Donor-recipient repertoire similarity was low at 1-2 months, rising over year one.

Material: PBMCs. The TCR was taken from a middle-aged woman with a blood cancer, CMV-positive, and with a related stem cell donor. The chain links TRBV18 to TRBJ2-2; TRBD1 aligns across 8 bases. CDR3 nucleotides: TGTGCCAGCTCACCTGGGGACAGGTACCCTCCCGGGGAGCTGTTTTTT. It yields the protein CASSPGDRYPPGELFF.